The present T cell receptor beta chain was sequenced within a study of Tregs in tolerant kidney transplant recipients. General observations from the study: Validation in larger populations is needed because few patients were studied. Expanding Tregs on activated donor B cells appeared to best identify donor-specific TCRbeta clones. No direct test of biological reproducibility was done here.

CDR1 and CDR2 from the germline V gene are LNHNV and YYDKDF (reference sequence). The CDR3 contains 17 residues. Trimming pared 0 bases from V and 0 bases from J, leaving 14 bases between. As regards this clone: Its antigen is still unknown.

The table came from immunoSEQ multiplex PCR; TCRdb's copy has only in-frame clones and leaves some out. This sample yields approximately 260,000 clones, of which about 80% are seen a single time; under 0.65% belongs to the top ten. The sample taken for sequencing was CD4+ T cells from blood. This receptor was obtained from a human donor in good health. The rearrangement links TRBV15 to TRBJ1-1, with D maybe TRBD1 (6 bases). The CDR3 nucleotides are TGTGCCACCAGCAGAGACCCTAACAGGGCCCTGAACACTGAAGCTTTCTTT. Its translation is CATSRDPNRALNTEAFF.